This TCR beta chain derives from a study of blood T cell repertoires in COVID-19. Study details: Acute-phase and convalescent COVID-19 samples originated in the United States, Italy and Spain. Sources were T cells, B-cell-depleted T cells, or PBMCs; the material itself was cDNA or gDNA.

Only in-frame clones appear in the TCRdb table, and some are missing; sequencing was by immunoSEQ multiplex PCR. The sample yields about 98,000 clones, around 82% seen once. The CDR3 runs to 13 residues. The germline CDR1 and CDR2 sequences are SEHNR and FQNEAQ (reference sequence). Trimming shortened V by 6 bases and J by 5 bases, and 13 bases separated the two germline ends. This receptor was taken from a man in his 70s with active or convalescent COVID-19. The V and J genes are TRBV7-9 and TRBJ1-1, with TRBD1 as a possible D gene (6 bases). Sequences were obtained from peripheral blood. This CDR3 reads CASSSRGFTEAFF. CDR3 DNA sequence: TGTGCCAGCAGTTCCAGGGGTTTTACTGAAGCTTTCTTT.